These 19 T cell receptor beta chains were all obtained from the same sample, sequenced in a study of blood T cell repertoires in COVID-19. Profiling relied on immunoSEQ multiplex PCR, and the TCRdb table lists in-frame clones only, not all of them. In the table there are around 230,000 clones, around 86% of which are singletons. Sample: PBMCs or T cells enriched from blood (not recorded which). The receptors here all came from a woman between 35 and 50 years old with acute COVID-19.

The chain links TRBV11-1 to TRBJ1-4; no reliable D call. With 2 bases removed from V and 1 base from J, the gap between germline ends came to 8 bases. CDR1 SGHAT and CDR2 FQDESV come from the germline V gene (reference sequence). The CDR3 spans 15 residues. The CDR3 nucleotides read TGTGCCAGCAGCTTAAAGTCCGGAACTAATGAAAAACTGTTTTTT. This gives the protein CASSLKSGTNEKLFF.

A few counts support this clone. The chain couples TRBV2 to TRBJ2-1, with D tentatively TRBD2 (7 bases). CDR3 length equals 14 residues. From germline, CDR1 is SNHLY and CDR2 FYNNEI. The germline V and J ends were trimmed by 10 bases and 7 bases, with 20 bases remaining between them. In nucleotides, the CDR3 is TGTGCCACCCCCTCTGGGGGAGGGGGTAATGAGCAGTTCTTC. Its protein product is CATPSGGGGNEQFF.

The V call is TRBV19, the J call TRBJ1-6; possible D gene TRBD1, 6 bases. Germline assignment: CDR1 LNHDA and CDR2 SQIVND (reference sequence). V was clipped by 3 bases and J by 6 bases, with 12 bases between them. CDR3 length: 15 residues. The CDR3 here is CASSITTGGNSPLHF. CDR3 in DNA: TGTGCCAGTAGTATCACGACAGGAGGTAATTCACCCCTCCACTTT.

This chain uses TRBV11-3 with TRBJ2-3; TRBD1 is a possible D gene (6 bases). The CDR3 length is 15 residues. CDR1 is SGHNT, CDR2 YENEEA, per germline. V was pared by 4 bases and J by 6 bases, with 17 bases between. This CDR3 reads CASSSLRTASDTQYF. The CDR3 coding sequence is TGTGCCAGCAGCTCCCTGAGGACAGCCTCTGATACGCAGTATTTT.

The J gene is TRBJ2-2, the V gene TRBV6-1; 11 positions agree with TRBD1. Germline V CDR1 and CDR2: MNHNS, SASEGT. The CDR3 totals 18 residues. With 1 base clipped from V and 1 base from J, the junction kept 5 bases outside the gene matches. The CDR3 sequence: CASSEEWTGGLNTGELFF. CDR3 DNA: TGTGCCAGCAGTGAAGAGTGGACAGGGGGCTTGAACACCGGGGAGCTGTTTTTT.

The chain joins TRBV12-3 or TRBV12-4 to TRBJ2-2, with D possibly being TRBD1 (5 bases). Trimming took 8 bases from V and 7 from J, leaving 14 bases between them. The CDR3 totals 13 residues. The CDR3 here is CASLPSRGGELFF. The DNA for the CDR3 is TGTGCCAGCCTACCCTCTAGGGGCGGGGAGCTGTTTTTT.

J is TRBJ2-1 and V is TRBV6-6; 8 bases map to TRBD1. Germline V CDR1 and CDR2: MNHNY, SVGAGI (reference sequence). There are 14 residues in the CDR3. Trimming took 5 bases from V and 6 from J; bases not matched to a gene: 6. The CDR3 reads CASSGRTGSNEQFF. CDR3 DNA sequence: TGTGCCAGCAGTGGCAGGACAGGGAGCAATGAGCAGTTCTTC.

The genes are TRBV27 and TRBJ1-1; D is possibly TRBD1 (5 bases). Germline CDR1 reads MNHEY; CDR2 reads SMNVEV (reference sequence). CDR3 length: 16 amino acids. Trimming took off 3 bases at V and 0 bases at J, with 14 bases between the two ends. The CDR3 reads CASSFAGGGLNTEAFF. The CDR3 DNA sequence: TGTGCCAGCAGTTTTGCGGGGGGAGGTTTGAACACTGAAGCTTTCTTT.

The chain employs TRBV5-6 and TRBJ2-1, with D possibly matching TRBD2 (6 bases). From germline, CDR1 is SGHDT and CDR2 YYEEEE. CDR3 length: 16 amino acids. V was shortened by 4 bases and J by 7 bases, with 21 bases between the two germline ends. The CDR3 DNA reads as TGTGCCAGCAGCCCCCGGAGGGCGAAATCGGTGAATGAGCAGTTCTTC. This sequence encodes CASSPRRAKSVNEQFF.

CDR3: CASSHSYGRGAGELFF. CDR3 coding DNA: TGTGCCAGCAGCCACAGCTACGGGAGAGGCGCCGGGGAGCTGTTTTTT. The V gene is TRBV5-8, the J gene TRBJ2-2; D perhaps matches TRBD2 (6 bases). This CDR3 spans 16 amino acids. Trimming left V 4 bases short and J 6 bases short, with 19 bases between. Germline V gene sequence: CDR1 SGHTS, CDR2 YDEGEE.

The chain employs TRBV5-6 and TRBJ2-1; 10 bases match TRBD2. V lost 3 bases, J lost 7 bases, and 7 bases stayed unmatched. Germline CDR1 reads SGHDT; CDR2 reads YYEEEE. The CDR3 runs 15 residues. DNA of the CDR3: TGTGCCAGCAGCTCGACTAGCGGGTTCATTAATGAGCAGTTCTTC. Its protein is CASSSTSGFINEQFF.

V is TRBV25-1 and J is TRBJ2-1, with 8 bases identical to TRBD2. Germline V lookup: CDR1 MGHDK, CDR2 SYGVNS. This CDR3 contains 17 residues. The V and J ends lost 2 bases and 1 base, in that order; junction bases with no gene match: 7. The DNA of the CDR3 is TGTGCCAGCAGTGAAAAGGATAGCGGGGTTTCCTACAATGAGCAGTTCTTC. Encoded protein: CASSEKDSGVSYNEQFF.

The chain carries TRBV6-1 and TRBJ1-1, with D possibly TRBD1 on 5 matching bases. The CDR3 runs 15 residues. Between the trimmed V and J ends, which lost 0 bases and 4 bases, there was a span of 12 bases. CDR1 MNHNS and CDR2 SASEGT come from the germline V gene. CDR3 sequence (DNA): TGTGCCAGCAGTGAAGCGGACATCTGGAGCACTGAAGCTTTCTTT. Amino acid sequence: CASSEADIWSTEAFF.

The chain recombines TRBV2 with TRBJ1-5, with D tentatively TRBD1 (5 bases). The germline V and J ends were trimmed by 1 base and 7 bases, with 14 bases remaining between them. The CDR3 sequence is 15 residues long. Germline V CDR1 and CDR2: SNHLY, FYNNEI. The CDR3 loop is CASSEDRAGGQPQHF. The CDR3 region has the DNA TGTGCCAGCAGTGAAGATAGGGCCGGGGGACAGCCCCAGCATTTT. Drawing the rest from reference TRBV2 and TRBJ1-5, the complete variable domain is EPEVTQTPSHQVTQMGQEVILRCVPISNHLYFYWYRQILGQKVEFLVSFYNNEISEKSEIFDDQFSVERPDGSNFTLKIRSTKLEDSAMYFCASSEDRAGGQPQHFGDGTRLSIL.

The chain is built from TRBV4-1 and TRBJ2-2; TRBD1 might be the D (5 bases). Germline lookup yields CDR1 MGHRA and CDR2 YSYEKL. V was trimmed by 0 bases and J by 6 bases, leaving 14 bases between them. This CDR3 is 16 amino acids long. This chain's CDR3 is CASSQDRLLGAGELFF. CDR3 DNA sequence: TGCGCCAGCAGCCAAGATCGTCTCCTAGGGGCCGGGGAGCTGTTTTTT.

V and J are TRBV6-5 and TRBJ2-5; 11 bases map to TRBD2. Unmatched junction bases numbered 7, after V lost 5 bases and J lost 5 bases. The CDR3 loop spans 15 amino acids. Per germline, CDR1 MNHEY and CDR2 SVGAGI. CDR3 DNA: TGTGCCAGCAGTCCCCGACTAGCGGGGTGGGAGACCCAGTACTTC. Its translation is CASSPRLAGWETQYF.

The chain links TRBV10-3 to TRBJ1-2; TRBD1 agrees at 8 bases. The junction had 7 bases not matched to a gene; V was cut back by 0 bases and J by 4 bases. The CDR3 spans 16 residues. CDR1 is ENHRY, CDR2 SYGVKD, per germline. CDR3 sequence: CAISESPEGQAYGYTF. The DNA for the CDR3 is TGTGCCATCAGTGAGTCGCCAGAGGGACAGGCCTATGGCTACACCTTC.

The CDR3 reads CASSHRDGGDEQFF. The CDR3 DNA reads TGTGCCAGCAGCCACAGGGATGGGGGCGATGAGCAGTTCTTC. The V and J genes are TRBV3-1 (or the pseudogene TRBV3-2) and TRBJ2-1; TRBD1 is a possible D gene (6 bases). Trimming left V 3 bases short and J 8 bases short, with 14 bases between. CDR3 length: 14 amino acids. The V gene's germline CDR1 is LGHDT and CDR2 YNNKEL (reference sequence).

The CDR3 reads CSGGLAGGDEQYF. The CDR3 nucleotides read TGCAGCGGCGGACTAGCGGGAGGAGACGAGCAGTACTTC. The gene calls are TRBV29-1 and TRBJ2-7; the match to TRBD2 covers 14 bases. The CDR3 loop spans 13 amino acids. Germline V lookup: CDR1 SQVTM, CDR2 ANQGSEA. V lost 7 bases and J lost 5; bases outside the gene matches: 4.